A selection of T cell receptor beta chains follows, all from one sample in a study of sequential checkpoint blockade in melanoma. Assay: immunoSEQ multiplex PCR; the TCRdb copy retains only in-frame clones and omits some. The repertoire holds about 5,700 clones, nearly 90% seen once, with roughly 10% in the top ten. Sequencing was performed on CD8+ T cells sorted from blood (inferred from file names), taken from a patient given nivolumab and ipilimumab in sequence. These receptors all stem from a human donor with melanoma. CDR3s include the opening cysteine and the closing phenylalanine or tryptophan. The D gene is left open where the match is weak. Expanded clones are given a class, and other clones once, few, many or no size at all.

>TRBJ1-1|TRBV19|-|-
CASRWPGTEAFF
TGTGCCAGTCGATGGCCCGGGACTGAAGCTTTCTTT
>TRBJ2-5|TRBV6-1|-|-
CASSEGAPYQETQYF
TGTGCCAGCAGTGAAGGGGCACCGTACCAAGAGACCCAGTACTTC
>TRBJ2-2|TRBV21-1|-|-
CASSKEASGRKFLDTGELFF
TGTGCCAGCAGCAAAGAGGCTAGCGGGAGGAAATTTCTTGACACCGGGGAGCTGTTTTTT
>TRBJ2-2|TRBV15|-|TRBD2
CATSSPTSGGNTGELFF
TGTGCCACCAGCTCCCCTACTTCGGGAGGGAACACCGGGGAGCTGTTTTTT
>TRBJ2-2|TRBV2|-|TRBD2
CASGPGLAGPNTGELFF
TGTGCCAGCGGACCAGGACTAGCGGGACCAAACACCGGGGAGCTGTTTTTT
>TRBJ2-1|TRBV4-2|-|-
CASSQSGQNSYNEQFF
TGTGCCAGCAGCCAATCCGGACAAAACTCCTACAATGAGCAGTTCTTC
>TRBJ2-4|TRBV27|-|-
CASSFAMSPKNIQYF
TGTGCCAGCAGTTTTGCGATGTCACCCAAAAACATTCAGTACTTC
>TRBJ2-7|TRBV5-1|-|-
CASSFGSPIEQYF
TGCGCCAGCAGCTTCGGTTCCCCCATCGAGCAGTACTTC
>TRBJ2-2|TRBV7-6|-|-
CASSLVGGLATGELFF
TGTGCCAGCAGCTTAGTAGGAGGGTTGGCCACCGGGGAGCTGTTTTTT
>TRBJ2-7|TRBV7-2|-|TRBD2
CASSHDGTTGYEQYF
TGTGCCAGCAGCCATGACGGGACTACCGGGTACGAGCAGTACTTC
>TRBJ1-3|TRBV28|-|-
CASCVGRGGNTIYF
TGTGCCAGCTGCGTTGGGCGGGGTGGAAACACCATATATTTT
>TRBJ2-2|TRBV14|-|-
CASSQDGSVAGELFF
TGTGCCAGCAGCCAAGATGGTAGCGTTGCCGGGGAGCTGTTTTTT
>TRBJ2-1|TRBV10-1|-|TRBD2
CASSDGIAGGYEQFF
TGCGCCAGCAGTGATGGGATAGCGGGAGGGTATGAGCAGTTCTTC
>TRBJ1-2|TRBV28|-|-
CASSAYPEFYGYTF
TGTGCCAGCAGTGCATATCCGGAGTTCTATGGCTACACCTTC
>TRBJ2-5|TRBV19|-|TRBD1
CASSPGQGAGKTQYF
TGTGCCAGTAGTCCGGGACAGGGGGCAGGAAAGACCCAGTACTTC
>TRBJ2-7|TRBV19|-|TRBD2
CASSARLAGGPTSYEQYF
TGTGCCAGTAGTGCCAGACTAGCGGGAGGGCCTACGTCCTACGAGCAGTACTTC
>TRBJ2-3|TRBV7-3|-|TRBD2
CASSLLAGVSDTQYF
TGTGCCAGCAGCTTACTAGCGGGAGTTTCAGATACGCAGTATTTT
>TRBJ1-4|TRBV27|few|-
CASSLGGRVNEKLFF
TGTGCCAGCAGTTTAGGTGGGAGAGTCAATGAAAAACTGTTTTTT
>TRBJ1-2|TRBV28|-|-
CATPGVSGGGYGYTF
TGTGCCACCCCTGGGGTAAGTGGGGGAGGTTATGGCTACACCTTC
>TRBJ1-1|TRBV6-6|-|-
CASSLGRVNTEAFF
TGTGCCAGCAGCCTAGGTCGGGTAAACACTGAAGCTTTCTTT
>TRBJ2-2|TRBV19|-|TRBD1
CASSRQGPGELFF
TGTGCCAGTAGTAGACAGGGGCCGGGGGAGCTGTTTTTT
>TRBJ2-1|TRBV21-1|-|-
CASSSPWTGRYPHHNEQFF
TGTGCCAGCAGCTCCCCCTGGACAGGCCGATACCCCCACCACAATGAGCAGTTCTTC
>TRBJ2-2|TRBV21-1|-|-
CASSKDQRGSKPNTGELFF
TGTGCCAGCAGCAAAGATCAGAGGGGGTCCAAACCGAACACCGGGGAGCTGTTTTTT
>TRBJ1-1|TRBV19|-|-
CASSLRGTEAFF
TGTGCCAGTAGTCTCCGGGGGACTGAAGCTTTCTTT
>TRBJ1-1|TRBV6-6|-|-
CASSSRSGGIAEAFF
TGTGCCAGCAGTTCACGTTCGGGGGGGATTGCTGAAGCTTTCTTT
>TRBJ2-2|TRBV7-9|-|TRBD2
CASSSVAGVTGELFF
TGTGCCAGCAGCTCCGTAGCGGGAGTAACCGGGGAGCTGTTTTTT
>TRBJ2-1|TRBV10-2|-|TRBD2
CASSEWRERFF
TGCGCCAGCAGTGAGTGGCGGGAGAGGTTCTTC
>TRBJ2-7|TRBV28|-|TRBD2
CASSLSLTSEYEQYF
TGTGCCAGCAGTTTATCCTTGACTAGCGAGTACGAGCAGTACTTC
>TRBJ2-7|TRBV7-2|once|-
CASSLPGQDYEQYF
TGTGCCAGCAGCTTGCCGGGACAAGACTACGAGCAGTACTTC
>TRBJ2-3|TRBV5-4|-|TRBD1
CASSLWTGPTDTQYF
TGTGCCAGCAGCTTGTGGACAGGGCCCACAGATACGCAGTATTTT
>TRBJ1-3|TRBV19|-|-
CASSPTGSPGNTIYF
TGTGCCAGTAGCCCGACAGGTTCCCCTGGAAACACCATATATTTT
>TRBJ1-2|TRBV29-1|-|-
CSVVVLSPSGYTF
TGCAGCGTTGTTGTCCTCAGTCCTTCGGGCTACACCTTC
>TRBJ2-7|TRBV4-1|-|-
CASSQVTGIYEQYF
TGCGCCAGCAGCCAAGTAACAGGGATCTACGAGCAGTACTTC
>TRBJ2-1|TRBV28|-|-
CASNPGMGQGPVAGEDEQFF
TGTGCCAGCAATCCAGGGATGGGACAGGGGCCCGTAGCGGGAGAAGATGAGCAGTTCTTC
>TRBJ2-2|TRBV7-9|-|TRBD2
CASSLRGLAGVRTGELFF
TGTGCCAGCAGCTTACGCGGGCTAGCGGGAGTAAGAACCGGGGAGCTGTTTTTT
>TRBJ2-7|TRBV4-3|-|TRBD2
CASSQDRGREGRYEQYF
TGCGCCAGCAGCCAAGATCGGGGGCGGGAGGGCCGGTACGAGCAGTACTTC
>TRBJ2-7|TRBV27|-|-
CASSSDGNPYEQYF
TGTGCCAGCAGTTCGGACGGGAACCCCTACGAGCAGTACTTC
>TRBJ2-5|TRBV28|-|-
CASSIQTRGETQYF
TGTGCCAGCAGTATCCAGACTAGAGGGGAGACCCAGTACTTC
>TRBJ2-1|TRBV6-1|-|TRBD2
CASSEWDASGSGEFF
TGTGCCAGCAGTGAATGGGATGCTAGCGGGAGTGGGGAGTTCTTC
>TRBJ1-5|TRBV9|-|TRBD1
CASSVGQGANQPQHF
TGTGCCAGCAGCGTAGGACAGGGGGCGAATCAGCCCCAGCATTTT
>TRBJ2-3|TRBV5-1|-|-
CASSLAKQGSDTQYF
TGCGCCAGCAGCTTGGCCAAACAGGGCTCAGATACGCAGTATTTT
>TRBJ2-7|TRBV19|-|TRBD1
CASSIVGTASYEQYF
TGTGCCAGTAGTATAGTCGGGACAGCTTCCTACGAGCAGTACTTC
>TRBJ2-3|TRBV28|-|-
CASIDRLTDTQYF
TGTGCCAGCATCGACAGGCTCACAGATACGCAGTATTTT
>TRBJ2-7|TRBV6-6|few|TRBD2
CASSYSRLAGGSEQYF
TGTGCCAGCAGTTACTCACGGCTAGCGGGAGGCTCCGAGCAGTACTTC
>TRBJ1-4|TRBV29-1|-|-
CSVEVRGGEKLFF
TGCAGCGTTGAAGTCAGGGGCGGTGAAAAACTGTTTTTT
>TRBJ1-2|TRBV28|-|TRBD1
CASSQSGTAYGYTF
TGTGCCAGCAGTCAATCCGGGACAGCCTACGGCTACACCTTC
>TRBJ2-2|TRBV27|-|-
CASSFGQPPTGELFF
TGTGCCAGCAGTTTTGGGCAACCCCCCACCGGGGAGCTGTTTTTT
>TRBJ2-5|TRBV7-9|-|-
CASSLDLSGETQYF
TGTGCCAGCAGCTTAGATTTGTCAGGGGAGACCCAGTACTTC
>TRBJ2-1|TRBV19|-|TRBD2
CASSRLAGGPNEQFF
TGTGCCAGTAGTAGACTAGCGGGAGGGCCCAATGAGCAGTTCTTC
>TRBJ1-1|TRBV7-9|few|-
CASSLAGRALLNTEAFF
TGTGCCAGCAGCTTAGCGGGCAGGGCCTTACTGAACACTGAAGCTTTCTTT
>TRBJ2-7|TRBV19|-|TRBD1
CASSVSGQVSYEQYF
TGTGCCAGTAGTGTATCGGGACAGGTATCCTACGAGCAGTACTTC
>TRBJ2-1|TRBV7-9|-|TRBD2
CASSTRTSGTFYNEQFF
TGTGCCAGCAGCACTCGGACTAGCGGGACTTTCTACAATGAGCAGTTCTTC
>TRBJ1-5|TRBV2|-|TRBD1
CASSGGQGSQPQHF
TGTGCCAGCAGTGGGGGACAGGGGAGTCAGCCCCAGCATTTT
>TRBJ2-1|TRBV6-4|few|-
CASSPSAYNEQFF
TGTGCCAGCAGCCCCTCAGCCTACAATGAGCAGTTCTTC